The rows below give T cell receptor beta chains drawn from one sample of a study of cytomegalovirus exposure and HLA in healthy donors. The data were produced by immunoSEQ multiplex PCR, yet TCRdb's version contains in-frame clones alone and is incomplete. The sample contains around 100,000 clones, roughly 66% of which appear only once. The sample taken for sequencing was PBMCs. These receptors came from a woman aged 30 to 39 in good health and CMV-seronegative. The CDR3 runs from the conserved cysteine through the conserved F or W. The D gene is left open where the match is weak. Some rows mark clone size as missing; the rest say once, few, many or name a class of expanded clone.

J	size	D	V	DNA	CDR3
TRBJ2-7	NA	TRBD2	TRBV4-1	TGCGCCAGCAGACAAGAGTTTAGCGGGGGTCTTTCCTACGAGCAGTACTTC	CASRQEFSGGLSYEQYF
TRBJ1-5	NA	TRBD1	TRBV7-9	TGTGCCAGCAGCTTGACAGGGGGCACCCAGCATTTT	CASSLTGGTQHF
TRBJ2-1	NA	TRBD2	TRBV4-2	TGTGCCAGCAGCCAGGCGGGAGTAACCTACAATGAGCAGTTCTTC	CASSQAGVTYNEQFF
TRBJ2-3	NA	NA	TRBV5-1	TGCGCCAGCAGCTTGGTCGGGAGTTCGGCAGATACGCAGTATTTT	CASSLVGSSADTQYF
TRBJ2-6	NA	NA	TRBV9	TGTGCCAGCAGCGTAGTCGGGAGCTCTGGGGCCAACGTCCTGACTTTC	CASSVVGSSGANVLTF
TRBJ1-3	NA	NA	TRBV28	TGTGCCAGCAGTCCAGGGGACCTCTCTGGAAACACCATATATTTT	CASSPGDLSGNTIYF
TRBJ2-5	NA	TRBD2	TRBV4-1	TGCGCCAGCAGCCAAGTGGGTACTAGCGGGAGGAAAGAGACCCAGTACTTC	CASSQVGTSGRKETQYF
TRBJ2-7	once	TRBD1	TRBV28	TGTGCCAGCAGGCCAAACAGGGGCCGAATCGAGCAGTACTTC	CASRPNRGRIEQYF
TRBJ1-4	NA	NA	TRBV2	TGTGCCAGCACCTCTAATGAAAAACTGTTTTTT	CASTSNEKLFF
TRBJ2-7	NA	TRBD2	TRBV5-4	TGTGCCAGCAGCTTGGCTGGACTAGGGGCCTACGAGCAGTACTTC	CASSLAGLGAYEQYF
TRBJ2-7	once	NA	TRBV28	TGTGCCACCTCGCGCTCCTACGAGCAGTACTTC	CATSRSYEQYF
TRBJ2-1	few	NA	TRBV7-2	TGTGCCAGCAGCTTAGTCCACAGCGGGTCCTACAATGAGCAGTTCTTC	CASSLVHSGSYNEQFF
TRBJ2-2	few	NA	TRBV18	TGTGCCAGCTCACCACCGAATCAGGGGATCGGATACACCGGGGAGCTGTTTTTT	CASSPPNQGIGYTGELFF
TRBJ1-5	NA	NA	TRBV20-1	TGCAGTGCTAGAGAGAGCGGGCCCCAGCATTTT	CSARESGPQHF
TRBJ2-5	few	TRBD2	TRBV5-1	TGCGCCAGCGGTAGCGGGAGGGAACAAGAGACCCAGTACTTC	CASGSGREQETQYF
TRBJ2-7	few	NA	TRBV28	TGTGCCAGCAGTTCCTCCCGACTAGTCCCTGAGGAGCAGTACTTC	CASSSSRLVPEEQYF
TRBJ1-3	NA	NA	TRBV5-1	TGCGCCAGCGGTGACGACAACTCTGGAAACACCATATATTTT	CASGDDNSGNTIYF